The 20 T cell receptor beta chains below come from one sample, sequenced in a study of beta chain features in type 1 diabetes. The authors reverse transcribed all of the isolated RNA, so sequencing captured expressed TCRB transcripts. Clones were read by immunoSEQ multiplex PCR, and TCRdb kept only the in-frame ones, dropping some. The table includes 120,000 to 150,000 clones, 6.9% detected once. Sequencing was carried out using central memory CD4+ T cells from blood. The receptors were sampled from a woman aged 30 to 39 in good health.

This clone was detected only a few times. The chain carries TRBV6-1 and TRBJ2-1, with TRBD2 matching over 10 bases. From germline, CDR1 is MNHNS and CDR2 SASEGT. Losses at the gene ends were 1 base for V and 7 bases for J; bases not matched to a gene: 4. The CDR3 runs to 15 residues. CDR3: CASSEEISGRNEQFF. The CDR3 nucleotides are TGTGCCAGCAGTGAAGAAATTAGCGGGAGGAATGAGCAGTTCTTC.

This clone turned up a few times. J is TRBJ2-1 and V is TRBV18; 7 bases line up with TRBD1. Germline assignment: CDR1 KGHSH and CDR2 LQKENI. This CDR3 has 15 amino acids. V shed 4 bases and J 0 bases; nucleotides not matched to a gene: 3. Here the CDR3 reads CASSQGASSYNEQFF. CDR3 in DNA: TGTGCCAGCTCACAGGGGGCTAGCTCCTACAATGAGCAGTTCTTC.

This clone has only a few counts. The J gene is TRBJ2-3, the V gene TRBV4-3; D is perhaps TRBD2 (8 bases). Germline CDR1 LGHNA, CDR2 YSLEER. The CDR3 totals 17 residues. V dropped 3 bases and J dropped 0 bases, with 16 bases sitting between them. The DNA of the CDR3 is TGCGCCAGCAGCCAGTCAGGGGGACTAGAGAGCACAGATACGCAGTATTTT. This translates into CASSQSGGLESTDTQYF.

V is TRBV5-1 and J is TRBJ1-2; TRBD1 matches at 7 bases. J gave up 2 bases and V 2 bases, and 3 bases lay outside the gene matches. The germline CDR1 and CDR2 sequences are SGHRS and YFSETQ. This CDR3 has 14 residues. CDR3 DNA: TGCGCCAGCAGCTTCCAGGGGGAGAACTATGGCTACACCTTC. The encoded protein is CASSFQGENYGYTF.

The rearrangement links TRBV7-8 to TRBJ1-5; D remains unclear. V lost 1 base and J 0 bases, leaving 7 bases between the germline ends. The CDR3 is 15 amino acids. The germline V gene encodes CDR1 SGHVS and CDR2 FQNEAQ. CDR3: CASSLVGVSNQPQHF. The CDR3 nucleotides read TGTGCCAGCAGCTTAGTCGGGGTTAGCAATCAGCCCCAGCATTTT.

The rearrangement uses TRBV18 and TRBJ2-1; D unclear. There are 15 residues in the CDR3. Trimming removed 2 bases from V and 6 bases from J, with 14 bases in between. Germline-derived CDR1 and CDR2 are KGHSH and LQKENI. The CDR3 reads CASSPIRGQINEQFF. Written as DNA, the CDR3 is TGTGCCAGCTCACCAATACGTGGGCAGATCAATGAGCAGTTCTTC.

V usage is TRBV2 and J usage is TRBJ1-5, with D possibly being TRBD1 (5 bases). Trimming removed 4 bases from V and 4 bases from J, with 11 bases in between. The CDR3 runs 14 residues. CDR1 is SNHLY, CDR2 FYNNEI, per germline. The CDR3 coding sequence is TGTGCCAGCAGTGCGAATGGGGGGAATCAGCCCCAGCATTTT. Residues: CASSANGGNQPQHF. Complete variable domain (other parts from reference TRBV2 and TRBJ1-5): EPEVTQTPSHQVTQMGQEVILRCVPISNHLYFYWYRQILGQKVEFLVSFYNNEISEKSEIFDDQFSVERPDGSNFTLKIRSTKLEDSAMYFCASSANGGNQPQHFGDGTRLSIL.

This clone has at least ten counts. The V call is TRBV6-1, the J call TRBJ2-5; 8 nucleotides match TRBD2. The germline CDR1 and CDR2 sequences are MNHNS and SASEGT. The junction had 13 bases not matched to a gene; V was cut back by 8 bases and J by 5 bases. This CDR3 spans 15 amino acids. The CDR3: CASCLQLAARETQYF. CDR3 DNA sequence: TGTGCCAGCTGTCTTCAACTAGCGGCCAGGGAGACCCAGTACTTC.

This clone was counted between two and nine times. The chain is built from TRBV6-6 and TRBJ1-1; 7 nucleotides align to TRBD1. CDR1 is MNHNY and CDR2 is SVGAGI in the germline V gene (reference sequence). With V trimmed by 7 bases and J by 5 bases, 7 bases remained unmatched. The CDR3 loop spans 13 amino acids. Here the CDR3 DNA reads TGTGCCAGCACCTTGACAGGGACAACTGAAGCTTTCTTT. This gives the protein CASTLTGTTEAFF.

This clone was picked up a small number of times. The chain couples TRBV9 to TRBJ2-1; 9 positions agree with TRBD2. Germline CDR1 SGDLS, CDR2 YYNGEE. The ends lost 4 bases at V and 8 bases at J; junction bases unmatched: 7. This CDR3 region has 14 residues. The CDR3 loop reads CASSPLAGVYEQFF. CDR3 bases: TGTGCCAGCAGCCCATTAGCGGGAGTCTATGAGCAGTTCTTC.

This clone was detected ten times or more. This sequence joins TRBV28 and TRBJ1-5, with TRBD1 matching over 8 bases. This CDR3 is built from 14 residues. Trimming removed 5 bases from V and 4 bases from J; junction bases left unmatched: 4. Germline V CDR1 and CDR2: MDHEN, SYDVKM. CDR3 amino acids: CASSRTGRNQPQHF. The CDR3 nucleotides are TGTGCCAGCAGTCGGACAGGGCGGAATCAGCCCCAGCATTTT.

There are a few counts of this clone. This rearrangement joins TRBV5-1 to TRBJ1-1; D call uncertain. Germline V gene sequence: CDR1 SGHRS, CDR2 YFSETQ. This CDR3 has 16 residues. Deletions cut 0 bases from V and 6 bases from J, with 18 bases between. The CDR3 region is CASSLGFGRGVPEAFF. The CDR3 coding sequence is TGCGCCAGCAGCTTGGGGTTTGGGCGCGGGGTCCCTGAAGCTTTCTTT.

The rearrangement links TRBV9 to TRBJ1-1; unclear D gene. Germline CDR1 and CDR2: SGDLS and YYNGEE. There are 16 residues in the CDR3. Trimming removed 3 bases from V and 6 bases from J, with 21 bases in between. The CDR3 DNA follows: TGTGCCAGCAGCGCAAACCCGATAGGAGGGTCTCCTGAAGCTTTCTTT. Translated: CASSANPIGGSPEAFF.

The V gene is TRBV11-1, the J gene TRBJ2-3; 9 positions agree with TRBD2. Trimming removed 0 bases from V and 1 base from J; junction bases left unmatched: 2. The CDR3 sequence is 16 residues long. Germline V CDR1 and CDR2: SGHAT, FQDESV (reference sequence). The CDR3 sequence is CASSLAASGGTDTQYF. The CDR3 DNA sequence: TGTGCCAGCAGCTTAGCGGCTAGCGGGGGCACAGATACGCAGTATTTT.

The CDR3 bases are TGTGCCAGCAGCTTATCCACAGGGCCGCAGCCCCAGCATTTT. Translation gives CASSLSTGPQPQHF. The rearrangement uses TRBV7-3 and TRBJ1-5; a weak D match, TRBD1 (6 bases). Germline-derived CDR1 and CDR2 are SGHTA and FQGTGA. V was shortened by 2 bases and J by 7 bases, with 12 bases between the two germline ends. CDR3 length equals 14 residues.

This clone was found a few times. The J gene is TRBJ1-1, the V gene TRBV19; TRBD1 matches at 7 bases. V shed 1 base and J 7 bases; nucleotides not matched to a gene: 9. The CDR3 contains 15 residues. Germline V gene sequence: CDR1 LNHDA, CDR2 SQIVND (reference sequence). The CDR3 reads CASSIGPSRDSEAFF. The CDR3 DNA sequence: TGTGCCAGTAGTATAGGTCCCAGTAGGGACAGTGAAGCTTTCTTT.

This chain links TRBV27 with TRBJ2-7; TRBD2 matches at 8 bases. Germline trimming cut 6 bases from V and 3 bases from J; bases unmatched to any gene: 10. The germline CDR1 and CDR2 sequences are MNHEY and SMNVEV (reference sequence). The CDR3 length is 15 residues. The CDR3 nucleotides are TGTGCCAGCAGGGACGGGGGGGAAATCGTCTACGAGCAGTACTTC. Its translation is CASRDGGEIVYEQYF.

The J gene is TRBJ1-1, the V gene TRBV7-9, with unresolved D. Between the trimmed V and J ends, which lost 1 base and 11 bases, there was a span of 11 bases. Germline CDR1 and CDR2: SEHNR and FQNEAQ (reference sequence). CDR3 length equals 12 residues. The CDR3 spells CASSLEEGKAFF. CDR3 nucleotides: TGTGCCAGCAGCTTAGAAGAGGGCAAGGCTTTCTTT. The full variable domain, rest sourced from reference TRBV7-9 and TRBJ1-1, is DTGVSQNPRHKITKRGQNVTFRCDPISEHNRLYWYRQTLGQGPEFLTYFQNEAQLEKSRLLSDRFSAERPKGSFSTLEIQRTEQGDSAMYLCASSLEEGKAFFGQGTRLTVV.

This clone has more than one count but fewer than ten. CDR3 amino acids: CASSEMYRGNTGELFF. In DNA, the CDR3 is TGTGCCAGCAGTGAGATGTACAGGGGGAACACCGGGGAGCTGTTTTTT. The chain has TRBV2 and TRBJ2-2; 7 bases map to TRBD1. The V gene's germline CDR1 is SNHLY and CDR2 FYNNEI. This CDR3 region has 16 residues. Losses at the gene ends were 3 bases for V and 1 base for J; bases not matched to a gene: 5.

The V gene is TRBV6-5, the J gene TRBJ1-2, with a weak D call TRBD1 (6 bases). Per the germline V gene, CDR1 is MNHEY and CDR2 is SVGAGI. V was pared by 7 bases and J by 7 bases, with 13 bases between. The CDR3 is made up of 12 amino acids. The CDR3 protein is CASTRGGLGYTF. Written as DNA, the CDR3 is TGTGCCAGCACGCGTGGGGGCCTTGGCTACACCTTC.